This record concerns one T cell receptor (beta chain) sequence. The antigen is unknown. The V and J ends lost 1 base and 8 bases, in that order; junction bases with no gene match: 6. The CDR3 has 15 amino acids. CDR1 is MNHEY and CDR2 is SVGAGI in the germline V gene. Only cases whose brain tissue showed the highest T cell transcript signatures were sequenced. Pre-surgery treatment included at least one anti-epileptic drug. This sample is part of a study of brain T cells in children with intractable seizures. Overall study results and limits: Absence of clones before surgery may stem from lower sequencing depth. Patients' HCMV serostatus was unknown; virus specificity rests on CDR3 similarity alone.

The data were produced by immunoSEQ multiplex PCR, yet TCRdb's version contains in-frame clones alone and is incomplete. The table includes 60,000 to 85,000 clones, 93% detected once. The chain is built from TRBV6-5 and TRBJ2-1; 9 bases match TRBD2. The receptor was isolated from a boy under three years old with tuberous sclerosis and intractable seizures. Source: peripheral blood, taken at surgery. The CDR3 is CASSYFPGTSHEQFF. CDR3 coding DNA: TGTGCCAGCAGTTACTTTCCCGGGACTAGCCATGAGCAGTTCTTC.